The 2 T cell receptor beta chains given below trace back to one sample, sequenced in a study of prognosis after radiotherapy for stage I lung cancer. The study amplified the TCR beta CDR3 region from genomic DNA. This amplification was carried out by two rounds of multiplex PCR. Individual primers that were specific to each TRBV and TRBJ gene served in first-round PCR. Via MiXCR, TCRdb re-called the multiplex PCR reads, giving one row per CDR3 protein. The profile shows about 21,000 distinct CDR3 sequences, roughly 44% of them singletons. The sample in question was PBMCs, obtained before or after stereotactic body radiation therapy (not recorded which). Source of these receptors: a donor of 50 years or more with non-small cell lung cancer.

By frequency in the sample, this clonotype is medium-sized. The chain uses TRBV13 and TRBJ1-3; D is unresolved. Looked up from germline, CDR1 is PRHDT and CDR2 is FYEKMQ (reference sequence). This CDR3 region has 14 residues. Deletions cut 0 bases from V and 3 bases from J, with 6 bases between. The CDR3 DNA is TGTGCCAGCAGCTTAGGGGATTTTGGAAACACCATATATTTT. Encoded protein: CASSLGDFGNTIYF.

By sample fraction, this clonotype is medium-sized. The germline gene is not matched at one end of the junction; a read error may be the cause. The V call is TRBV11-2, the J call TRBJ2-7; D gene uncertain. The germline V gene encodes CDR1 SGHAT and CDR2 FQNNGV. The CDR3 runs 13 residues. The DNA of the CDR3 is TGTGCCAGCAGTTTAGGACGGACCTACGAGCAGTACTTC. The encoded protein is CASSLGRTYEQYF. Complete variable domain (other parts from reference TRBV11-2 and TRBJ2-7): EAGVAQSPRYKIIEKRQSVAFWCNPISGHATLYWYQQILGQGPKLLIQFQNNGVVDDSQLPKDRFSAERLKGVDSTLKIQPAKLEDSAVYLCASSLGRTYEQYFGPGTRLTVT.